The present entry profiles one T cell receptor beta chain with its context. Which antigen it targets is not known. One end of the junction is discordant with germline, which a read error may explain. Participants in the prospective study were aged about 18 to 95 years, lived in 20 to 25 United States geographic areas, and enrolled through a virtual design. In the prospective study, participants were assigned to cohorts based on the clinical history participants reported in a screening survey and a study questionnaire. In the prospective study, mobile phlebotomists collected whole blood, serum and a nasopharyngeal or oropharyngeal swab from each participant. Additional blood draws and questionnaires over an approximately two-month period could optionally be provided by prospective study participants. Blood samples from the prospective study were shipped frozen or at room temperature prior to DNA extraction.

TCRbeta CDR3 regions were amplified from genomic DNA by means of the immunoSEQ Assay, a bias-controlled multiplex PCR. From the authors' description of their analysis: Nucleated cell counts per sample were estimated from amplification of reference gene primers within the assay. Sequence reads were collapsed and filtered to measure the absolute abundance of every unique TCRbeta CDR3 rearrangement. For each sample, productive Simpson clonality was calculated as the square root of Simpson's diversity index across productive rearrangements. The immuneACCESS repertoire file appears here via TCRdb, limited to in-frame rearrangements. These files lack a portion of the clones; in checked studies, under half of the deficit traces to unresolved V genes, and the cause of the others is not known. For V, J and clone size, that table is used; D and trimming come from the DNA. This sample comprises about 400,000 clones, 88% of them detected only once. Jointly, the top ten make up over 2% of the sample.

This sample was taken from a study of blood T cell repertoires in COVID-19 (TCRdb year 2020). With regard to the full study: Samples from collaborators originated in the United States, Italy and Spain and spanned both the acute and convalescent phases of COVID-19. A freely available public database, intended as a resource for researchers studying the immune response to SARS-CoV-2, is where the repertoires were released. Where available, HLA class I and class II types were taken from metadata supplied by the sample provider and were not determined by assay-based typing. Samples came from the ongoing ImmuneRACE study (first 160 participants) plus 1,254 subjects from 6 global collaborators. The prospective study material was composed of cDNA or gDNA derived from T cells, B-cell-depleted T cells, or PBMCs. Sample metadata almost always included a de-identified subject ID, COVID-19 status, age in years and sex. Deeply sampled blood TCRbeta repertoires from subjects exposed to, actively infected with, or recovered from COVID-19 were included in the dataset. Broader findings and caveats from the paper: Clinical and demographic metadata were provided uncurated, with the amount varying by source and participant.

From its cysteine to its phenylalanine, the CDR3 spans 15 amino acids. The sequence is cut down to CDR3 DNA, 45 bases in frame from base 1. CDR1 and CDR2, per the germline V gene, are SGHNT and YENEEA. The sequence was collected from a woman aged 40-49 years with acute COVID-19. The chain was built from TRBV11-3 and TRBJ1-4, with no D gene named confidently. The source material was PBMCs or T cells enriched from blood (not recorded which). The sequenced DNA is TGTGCCACCAGCCAGCGGCCGGGCTGGTATGAAAAACTGTTTTTT. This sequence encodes CATSQRPGWYEKLFF.